This T cell receptor (beta chain) was captured by sequencing in a study of blood T cells in healthy people across ages. Points from the study as a whole: Compared with aged donors, long-lived donors showed fewer expanded clones, suggesting selection.

V dropped 6 bases and J dropped 0 bases, with 11 bases sitting between them. Germline lookup yields CDR1 KGHDR and CDR2 SFDVKD. The CDR3 spans 16 residues. A word on this clonotype: Its specificity is not known.

A second PCR, run for about 7 to 11 cycles, used a sample-barcoded 5' primer plus a J-beta primer mix. Researchers report that a template-switch adaptor with 12 random nucleotides tagged each cDNA molecule. TCRdb independently ran MiXCR on the 5' RACE reads; one entry per CDR3 protein. The sample has under 800,000 distinct CDR3 sequences; roughly 43% are singletons. This clonotype was sampled from a woman aged 55 to 70 in good health. Sequencing was done on a sample of blood. V gene TRBV24-1 combines with J gene TRBJ2-6, with D perhaps matching TRBD1 or TRBD2 (5 bases each). The CDR3 DNA reads TGTGCCACCAGTCCGGGGCTCTTCTCTGGGGCCAACGTCCTGACTTTC. Residues: CATSPGLFSGANVLTF.